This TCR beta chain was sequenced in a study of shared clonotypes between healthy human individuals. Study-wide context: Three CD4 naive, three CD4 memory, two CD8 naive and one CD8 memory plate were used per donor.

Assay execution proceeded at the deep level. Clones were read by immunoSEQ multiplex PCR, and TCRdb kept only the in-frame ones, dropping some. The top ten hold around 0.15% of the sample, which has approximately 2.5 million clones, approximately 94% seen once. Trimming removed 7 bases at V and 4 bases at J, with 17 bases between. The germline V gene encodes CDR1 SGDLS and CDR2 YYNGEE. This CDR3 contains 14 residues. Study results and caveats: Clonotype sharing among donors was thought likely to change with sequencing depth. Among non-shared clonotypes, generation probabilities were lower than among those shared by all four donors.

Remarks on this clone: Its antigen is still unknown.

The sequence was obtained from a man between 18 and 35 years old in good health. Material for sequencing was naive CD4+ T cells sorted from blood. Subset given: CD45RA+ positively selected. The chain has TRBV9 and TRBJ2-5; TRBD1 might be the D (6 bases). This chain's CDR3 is CASGDRSPRETQYF. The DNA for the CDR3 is TGTGCCAGCGGAGACAGGTCACCCAGAGAGACCCAGTACTTC.